This TCR beta chain was observed in a study of cytomegalovirus exposure and HLA in healthy donors. Turning to the study itself: About 77 million unique TCRs from HLA-typed donors made up an early data release. Study-wide results and caveats: Across HLA loci, a later analysis found differing TCR association rates, with DRB1 most and HLA-C fewest. There were some V segments, including TRBV6-2 and TRBV6-3, excluded as indistinguishable. There were over 150 TCR beta chains listed as cytomegalovirus-associated.

Turning to this clone: Its matching antigen is unknown.

Trimming pared 8 bases from V and 0 bases from J, leaving 15 bases between. CDR1 and CDR2 from the germline V gene are SQVTM and ANQGSEA. This CDR3 has 14 residues. Amplification used 60 Vbeta primers and 13 Jbeta primers. The assay was immunoSEQ multiplex PCR, and TCRdb's table has in-frame clones only and misses some. There are 95,000 to 100,000 clones in the sample; about 76% occur only once, and 6.5% to 8.5% lies in the top ten. Material: PBMCs. This TCR derives from a human donor in good health. The chain is built from TRBV29-1 and TRBJ2-3; tentative D call: TRBD1 (6 bases). CDR3 nucleotides: TGCAGCATTGCGGACAGTGCTAGCACAGATACGCAGTATTTT. It is translated as CSIADSASTDTQYF.